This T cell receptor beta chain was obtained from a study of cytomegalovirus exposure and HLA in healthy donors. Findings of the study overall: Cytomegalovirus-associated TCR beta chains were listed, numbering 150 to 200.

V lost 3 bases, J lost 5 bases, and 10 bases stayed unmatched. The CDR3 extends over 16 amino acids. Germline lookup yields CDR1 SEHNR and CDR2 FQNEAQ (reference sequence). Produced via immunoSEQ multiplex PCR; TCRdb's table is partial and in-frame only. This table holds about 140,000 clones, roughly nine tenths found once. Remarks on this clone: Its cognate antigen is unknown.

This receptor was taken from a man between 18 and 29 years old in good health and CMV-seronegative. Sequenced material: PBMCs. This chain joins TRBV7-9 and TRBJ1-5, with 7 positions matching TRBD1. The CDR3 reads CASSFRQGGVDQPQHF. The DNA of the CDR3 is TGTGCCAGCAGCTTTCGGCAGGGGGGCGTCGATCAGCCCCAGCATTTT.